This TCR beta chain was sequenced in a study of cytomegalovirus exposure and HLA in healthy donors. Study conclusions and caveats: In a later analysis, donors in an Asian-associated ancestry cluster reportedly had fewer N-insertions in productive TCRs than the cohort mean.

The PCR was carried out with 60 Vbeta primers and 13 Jbeta primers. The protocol was immunoSEQ multiplex PCR, while the TCRdb copy is restricted to in-frame clones and leaves out a portion. The table for this sample gives around 78,000 clones. With regard to this clone: Its antigen is still unknown.

The sequence was obtained from a man aged 18 to 35 in good health and CMV-seropositive. Sequencing used PBMCs.

CDR3 coding DNA: TGTGCCAGCACCGGGACAGGGAGTAGCTACGAGCAGTACTTC. Translated, it gives CASTGTGSSYEQYF. The chain employs TRBV27 and TRBJ2-7; 9 positions agree with TRBD1. CDR1 is MNHEY and CDR2 is SMNVEV in the germline V gene (reference sequence). The trim removed 7 bases at V and 3 bases at J, leaving 7 bases unmatched. The CDR3 runs 14 residues.